This T cell receptor (beta chain) was captured by sequencing in a study of cytomegalovirus exposure and HLA in healthy donors. This clone has a single count. The CDR3 covers 16 residues. V was clipped by 5 bases and J by 0 bases; unmatched bases: 6. Germline-derived CDR1 and CDR2 are SGHTA and FQGTGA. PCR amplification relied on 60 Vbeta primers (plus 13 Jbeta primers). Sequencing used immunoSEQ multiplex PCR; TCRdb keeps in-frame clones, though not all of them. This sample has hundreds of thousands of clones; around four fifths occur once, and the top ten carry 0.58%. This sequence was found in a woman in her thirties or forties in good health and CMV-seronegative. The chain recombines TRBV7-3 with TRBJ2-1, with 8 bases that match TRBD2. Sequenced material: PBMCs. DNA of the CDR3: TGTGCCAGCAGCCCTTTAGCGGGGAGCTCCTACAATGAGCAGTTCTTC. Translated: CASSPLAGSSYNEQFF. Complete variable domain (other parts from reference TRBV7-3 and TRBJ2-1): GAGVSQTPSNKVTEKGKYVELRCDPISGHTALYWYRQSLGQGPEFLIYFQGTGAADDSGLPNDRFFAVRPEGSVSTLKIQRTERGDSAVYLCASSPLAGSSYNEQFFGPGTRLTVL.